This TCR beta chain derives from a study of blood T cell repertoires in COVID-19 (dated by TCRdb to the early 2020s). General notes on the study: Samples covering the acute and convalescent phases of COVID-19 were provided by collaborators in the United States, Italy and Spain. The sample metadata nearly always contained a de-identified subject ID, COVID-19 status, age in years and sex. A freely available public database, intended as a resource for researchers studying the immune response to SARS-CoV-2, is where the repertoires were released. The samples were drawn from two sources: the first 160 participants of the ongoing ImmuneRACE study, and approximately 1,300 subjects contributed by 6 global collaborators. The material from the prospective study consisted of cDNA or gDNA derived from T cells, B-cell-depleted T cells, or PBMCs. Subjects who had been exposed to COVID-19, were actively infected with it, or had recovered from it provided the deeply sampled blood TCRbeta repertoires that made up the dataset. Where available, HLA class I and class II types were taken from metadata supplied by the sample provider and were not determined by assay-based typing. Study-wide conclusions, independent of this receptor: The amount of clinical and demographic metadata varied by source and participant and was provided uncurated.

The germline V gene specifies SNHLY as CDR1 and FYNNEI as CDR2. Including cysteine and phenylalanine, the CDR3 has 16 amino acids. Only the CDR3 part of the read is kept: 48 bases, read in frame from the first base. Unmatched junction bases come to 9, with V trimmed by 6 bases and J by 0 bases. About this clone itself: Its antigen has not been determined. No qualities accompany the bases; no much larger clone lies one base away.

The immunoSEQ Assay, a bias-controlled multiplex PCR, was used to amplify TCRbeta CDR3 regions from genomic DNA. On the study's bioinformatics: Nucleated cell counts per sample were estimated from amplification of reference gene primers within the assay. To quantify the absolute abundance of each unique TCRbeta CDR3 rearrangement, sequence reads were collapsed and filtered. Productive Simpson clonality was computed per sample as the square root of Simpson's diversity index over productive rearrangements. Sourced from immuneACCESS, this table was stored by TCRdb with only in-frame sequences that have V and J called. A share of the clones is absent; for the studies checked, an unresolved V gene accounts for under half, and the remainder has no known explanation. V, J and clone size were drawn from that table, and D and trimming were deduced from the DNA. This sample is represented by some 330,000 clones; around 89% of them were singletons. 3.5% to 4% of the sample comes from the top ten.

Collaborating institutions collected whole blood in K2EDTA tubes following their own protocols. Collaborator samples were shipped for TCRbeta analysis as frozen whole blood, isolated PBMCs, or DNA extracted from either sample type. The clonotype originates from a woman between 50 and 59 years old with active or convalescent COVID-19. Recombination joined TRBV2 with TRBJ2-7; a stretch of 9 junction bases matches TRBD1. Sequenced input: peripheral blood. DNA sequence: TGTGCCAGCAGCCTTTCGGGGGACAGGGTCTCCTACGAGCAGTACTTC. Its translation is CASSLSGDRVSYEQYF. The CDR3, completed at both ends by the reference TRBV2 and TRBJ2-7 genes, gives the full variable domain EPEVTQTPSHQVTQMGQEVILRCVPISNHLYFYWYRQILGQKVEFLVSFYNNEISEKSEIFDDQFSVERPDGSNFTLKIRSTKLEDSAMYFCASSLSGDRVSYEQYFGPGTRLTVT.